The entry below gives a single T cell receptor (beta chain) sequence along with its context. This clone was recorded a few times. It has no known antigen specificity. Per-base qualities were not stored, and no clone one base away is much larger. The data stem from a study of blood T cell repertoires in COVID-19 (dated by TCRdb to 2020 to 2021). As for the study more broadly: The collaborator samples originated in the United States, Italy and Spain and spanned the acute and convalescent phases of COVID-19. The prospective study material was composed of cDNA or gDNA derived from T cells, B-cell-depleted T cells, or PBMCs. A freely available public database, intended as a resource for researchers studying the immune response to SARS-CoV-2, is where the repertoires were released. Deeply sampled blood TCRbeta repertoires from subjects exposed to, actively infected with, or recovered from COVID-19 were included in the dataset. Where available, HLA class I and class II types were taken from metadata supplied by the sample provider and were not determined by assay-based typing. The samples were drawn from two sources: the first 160 participants of the ongoing ImmuneRACE study, and fewer than 1,500 subjects contributed by 6 global collaborators. Nearly every sample came with metadata listing a de-identified subject ID, COVID-19 status, age in years and sex.

Each collaborating institution followed its own protocols to collect whole blood in K2EDTA tubes. For TCRbeta analysis, collaborators shipped samples as frozen whole blood, isolated PBMCs, or DNA extracted from either of those sample types. Summary of the overall study and its limitations: How much clinical and demographic metadata was included differed by source and by participant, and the metadata was provided uncurated.

The CDR3, from cysteine to phenylalanine, totals 14 residues. The only DNA kept is the CDR3, 42 bases in frame from the first base. The germline V gene yields MRHNA for CDR1 and SNTAGT for CDR2. For this chain, trimming is 6 bases at the V end and 7 bases at the J end, and the number of junction bases without a gene match is 4. TCRbeta CDR3 regions were amplified from genomic DNA by means of the immunoSEQ Assay, a bias-controlled multiplex PCR. The published analysis was carried out like this. Nucleated cell counts per sample were estimated from amplification of reference gene primers within the assay. Sequence reads were collapsed and filtered to measure the absolute abundance of every unique TCRbeta CDR3 rearrangement. Productive Simpson clonality was computed per sample as the square root of Simpson's diversity index over productive rearrangements. Entries here come from immuneACCESS through TCRdb and include only in-frame sequences with V and J called. Some clones fail to appear in such tables; in the studies checked, an unresolved V gene covers under half of the shortfall, and the cause of the remainder is unknown. V and J calls and clone size come straight from that table; D and trimming were deduced from the DNA. The sample table holds roughly 250,000 clones, of which more than 60% were seen once. Of the sample, approximately 4% is held by the ten largest clones.

The source of this sequence is a woman in her thirties or forties with active or convalescent COVID-19. What was sequenced was peripheral blood. The V and J segments used are TRBV6-4 and TRBJ1-6, with 9 bases in between that match TRBD1. The CDR3 reads as follows: CASSPQGANSPLHF. The DNA sequence reads TGTGCCAGCAGCCCACAGGGGGCCAATTCACCCCTCCACTTT.